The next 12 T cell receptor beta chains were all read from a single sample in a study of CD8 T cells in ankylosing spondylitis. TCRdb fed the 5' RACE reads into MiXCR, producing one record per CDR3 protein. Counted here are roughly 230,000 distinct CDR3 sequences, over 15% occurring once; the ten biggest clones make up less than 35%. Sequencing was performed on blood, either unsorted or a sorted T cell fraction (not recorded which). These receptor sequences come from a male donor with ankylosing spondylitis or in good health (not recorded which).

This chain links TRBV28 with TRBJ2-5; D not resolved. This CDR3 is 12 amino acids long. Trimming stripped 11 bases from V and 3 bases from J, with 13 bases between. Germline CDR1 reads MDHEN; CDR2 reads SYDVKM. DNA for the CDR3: TGTGCCGCTCGCAACTGGGAAGAGACCCAGTACTTC. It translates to CAARNWEETQYF.

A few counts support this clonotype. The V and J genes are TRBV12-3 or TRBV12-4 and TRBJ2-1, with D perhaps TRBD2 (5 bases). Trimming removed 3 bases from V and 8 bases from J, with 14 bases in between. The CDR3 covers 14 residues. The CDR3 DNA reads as TGTGCCAGCAGTTTGATACTAGTGGGCGATGAGCAGTTCTTC. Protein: CASSLILVGDEQFF.

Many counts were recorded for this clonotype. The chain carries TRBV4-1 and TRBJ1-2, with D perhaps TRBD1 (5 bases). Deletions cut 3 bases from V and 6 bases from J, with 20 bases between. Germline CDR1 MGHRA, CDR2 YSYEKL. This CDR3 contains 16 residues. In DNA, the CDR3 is TGCGCCAGCAGCCATGATCAGGGCAGGGCGTGGGATGGCTACACCTTC. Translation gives CASSHDQGRAWDGYTF.

The CDR3 sequence: CASSFGGLGTGELFF. DNA for the CDR3: TGTGCCAGCAGCTTTGGGGGTCTCGGGACCGGGGAGCTGTTTTTT. V gene TRBV12-3 or TRBV12-4 combines with J gene TRBJ2-2; perhaps D is TRBD1 or TRBD2 (5 bases each). The V end was cut by 6 bases, the J end by 5 bases, with 16 bases between. This CDR3 is built from 15 residues.

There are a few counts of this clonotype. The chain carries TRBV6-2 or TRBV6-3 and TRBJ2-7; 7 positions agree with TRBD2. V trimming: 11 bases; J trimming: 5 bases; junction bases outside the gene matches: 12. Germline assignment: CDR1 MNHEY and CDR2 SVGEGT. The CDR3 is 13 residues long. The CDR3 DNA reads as TGTGCCCGCGGGGGTCGGGAGGTTAACGAGCAGTACTTC. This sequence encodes CARGGREVNEQYF.

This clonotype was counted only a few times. The CDR3 sequence: CASRRTSGSSYNEQFF. In DNA, the CDR3 is TGTGCCAGCAGACGAACTAGCGGGAGCTCCTACAATGAGCAGTTCTTC. This chain uses TRBV6-1 with TRBJ2-1; 11 nucleotides agree with TRBD2. CDR1 and CDR2 from the germline V gene are MNHNS and SASEGT. V was pared by 6 bases and J by 0 bases, with 4 bases of the junction left unmatched. The CDR3 runs to 16 residues.

CDR3 in DNA: TGTGCCAGCAGTTACCCGGGAACCCAGGGACTAGCGGCATACAATGAGCAGTTCTTC. Protein: CASSYPGTQGLAAYNEQFF. This chain joins TRBV28 and TRBJ2-1; 11 nucleotides line up with TRBD2. CDR1 and CDR2 (germline): MDHEN, SYDVKM. With V trimmed by 4 bases and J by 4 bases, 15 bases remained unmatched. The CDR3 covers 19 residues. Supplemented by reference TRBV28 and TRBJ2-1, the full variable domain reads DVKVTQSSRYLVKRTGEKVFLECVQDMDHENMFWYRQDPGLGLRLIYFSYDVKMKEKGDIPEGYSVSREKKERFSLILESASTNQTSMYLCASSYPGTQGLAAYNEQFFGPGTRLTVL.

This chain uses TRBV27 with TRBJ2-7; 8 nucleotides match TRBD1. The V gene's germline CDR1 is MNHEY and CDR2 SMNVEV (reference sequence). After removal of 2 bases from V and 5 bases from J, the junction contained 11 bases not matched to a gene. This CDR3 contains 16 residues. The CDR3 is CASSLTGTGGRDEQYF. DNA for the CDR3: TGTGCCAGCAGTTTAACGGGCACAGGGGGGCGAGACGAGCAGTACTTC.

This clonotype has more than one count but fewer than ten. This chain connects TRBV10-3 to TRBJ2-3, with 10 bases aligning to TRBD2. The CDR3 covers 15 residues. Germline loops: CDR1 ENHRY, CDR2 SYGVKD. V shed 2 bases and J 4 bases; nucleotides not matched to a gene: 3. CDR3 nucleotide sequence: TGTGCCATCAGTGAGGCCGGGACTAGCGCAGATACGCAGTATTTT. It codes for CAISEAGTSADTQYF.

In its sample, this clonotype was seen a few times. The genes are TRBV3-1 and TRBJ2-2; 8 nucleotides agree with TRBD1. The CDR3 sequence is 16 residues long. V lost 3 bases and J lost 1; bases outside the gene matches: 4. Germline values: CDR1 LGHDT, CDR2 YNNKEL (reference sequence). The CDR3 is CASSHPGGGNTGELFF. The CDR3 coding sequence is TGTGCCAGCAGCCATCCAGGGGGCGGGAACACCGGGGAGCTGTTTTTT. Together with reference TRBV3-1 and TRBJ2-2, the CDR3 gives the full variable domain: DTAVSQTPKYLVTQMGNDKSIKCEQNLGHDTMYWYKQDSKKFLKIMFSYNNKELIINETVPNRFSPKSPDKAHLNLHINSLELGDSAVYFCASSHPGGGNTGELFFGEGSRLTVL.

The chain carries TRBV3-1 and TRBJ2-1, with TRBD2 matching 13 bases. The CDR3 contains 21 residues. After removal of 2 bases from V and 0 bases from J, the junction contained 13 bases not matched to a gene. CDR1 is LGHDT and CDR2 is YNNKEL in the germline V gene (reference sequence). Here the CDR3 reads CASSQRYTGLAGRSSYNEQFF. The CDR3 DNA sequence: TGTGCCAGCAGCCAAAGGTACACGGGACTAGCGGGACGCAGCTCCTACAATGAGCAGTTCTTC.

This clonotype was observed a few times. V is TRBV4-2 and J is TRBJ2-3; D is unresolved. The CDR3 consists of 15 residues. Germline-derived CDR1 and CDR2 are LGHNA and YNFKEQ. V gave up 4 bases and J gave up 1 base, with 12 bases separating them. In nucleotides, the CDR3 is TGTGCCAGCAGCCTCCTTCCGGATCGCACAGATACGCAGTATTTT. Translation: CASSLLPDRTDTQYF.